The entry that follows covers one TCR beta chain sequence. This receptor's antigen is unknown. Base qualities are missing; no much larger clone stands one base away. Compared with germline, V lacks 6 bases and J lacks 9 bases; bases without a gene match: 11. Via the germline V gene, CDR1 is SGHAT and CDR2 FQNNGV. The cysteine opens and the phenylalanine closes a CDR3 of 14 amino acids. Here the CDR3 DNA is all that survives: 42 bases in frame from base 1. In total, more than 500 healthy bone marrow donors made up the cohort. All cohort members were sampled while nominally healthy, although unrecorded immune exposures were likely present. The donor tested CMV seropositive and was one of the 289 seropositive cohort members. A peripheral blood sample was provided by each donor, and peripheral blood mononuclear cells were used for TCR beta sequencing. The Qiagen DNeasy Blood Extraction Kit was used to extract genomic DNA from the blood cell samples.

The entry originates in a study of cytomegalovirus exposure and HLA in healthy donors (dated by TCRdb to 2016 to 2017). Background for the entire study: In an earlier analysis of roughly 590 of the donors, 276 Gb of sequence data and 120 million or so unique TCR beta sequences from 180 million or so T cells were reported. About 280 gigabases of sequencing data and 70 million to 95 million unique TCR sequences made up an early release that covered about 640 HLA-typed donors. Of the roughly 410 genotyped donors, 75% to 85% were placed in the genetic ancestry cluster associated with self-reported Caucasian donors. The study aimed to test whether signatures of past pathogen exposure could be identified by cataloging public T cell receptors. The T cell repertoires of around 730 subjects were profiled by immunosequencing and related to cytomegalovirus serostatus. In addition to the first cohort of roughly 670 subjects, a separate validation cohort of 100 to 150 different subjects was used. High-throughput TCR immunosequencing, statistical association of individual TCRs with disease status, and machine learning were combined to predict cytomegalovirus infection status. A later analysis re-analyzed previously published TCR beta repertoires from 500 to 700 donors and added high-resolution HLA genotyping to study TCR occurrence patterns. Rather than drawing on any new phenotypic data, the later analysis identified candidate immune exposures from TCR beta sequences and the way those sequences occurred across donors. In an earlier analysis of a few hundred of the donors, high-throughput TCR beta sequencing was used to judge whether each TCR beta V gene segment behaved as functional or pseudogenic. Alongside the repertoire data, information on donor age, sex, ethnicity and CMV serostatus was compiled. In a later genetic analysis, genome-wide SNP genotypes for about three fifths of the roughly 670 donors were used, and that subset was treated as a discovery cohort. All discovery cohort repertoires had been generated using a single sequencing platform. HLA typing covered class I and class II loci at four-digit resolution. Typing coverage varied by locus: 629-630 donors for A, B, C, DRB1 and DQB1; roughly 510 for DQA1; around 610 for DPA1; 450 to 480 for DPB1. Roughly five DR-DQ haplotypes were handled as single units for association and clustering, since linkage in the cohort was strong. Across 300 to 400 genotyped donors of the cohort, an average of about 250,000 unique TCR beta nucleotide sequences per donor were sequenced, and about a sixth of those sequences were non-productive.

Results and caveats for the whole study, not just this receptor: Roughly 15 rarely observed V segments, including chromosome 9 orphons, were excluded from the earlier analysis of several hundred of the donors because counts were too low. Most TCR sequences were observed very rarely across donors, whereas some public TCRs were present in many individuals. V-gene and J-gene trimming of TCR beta chains was associated with a missense DCLRE1C variant in a later genetic analysis, and the association was replicated in an independent cohort. HLA typing was unavailable for some donors at each locus, so association tests used only the typed subset. The classifier was reported to diagnose cytomegalovirus status with high specificity and sensitivity in both the original and validation cohorts. The study listed 170 or so TCR beta chains as associated with cytomegalovirus. In vitro tests confirmed that a few of the cytomegalovirus-associated TCR beta chains recognize cytomegalovirus antigens. Linkage disequilibrium might explain the correlated functional status among segregating V segments, but an unknown experimental factor could not be excluded. Only TCR beta chains were sequenced in this cohort, and the absence of alpha or paired-chain data limited detectable features. A further reported finding was that TCR beta sequences accurately predicted the HLA-A and HLA-B alleles for most subjects in the first cohort. A later analysis found that most CMV-associated TCR beta chains appeared HLA-restricted, with HLA associations seemingly driven largely by CMV exposure. A later analysis found that HLA-associated TCR beta chains were more clonally expanded and had lower generation probabilities than equally common non-associated chains. In a later analysis, TCR association rates were found to vary across HLA loci, with the most associated TCRs seen for DRB1 alleles and the fewest for HLA-C alleles. Some IMGT-functional V segments, including TRBV6-2 and TRBV6-3, could not be distinguished by the 87-base-pair reads and were therefore excluded. In an earlier analysis of around 600 of the donors, most TCR beta V segments were observed in productive rearrangements about 87% or about 30% of the time, broadly matching IMGT annotations. Strong co-occurrence of HLA alleles, especially DR and DQ, made assigning TCR associations to individual alleles difficult. Roughly uniform sequencing depth across donors was assumed in presence/absence analyses, although this assumption may not hold. In a later analysis, 16,951 TCR beta sequences were associated with specific HLA alleles at a false discovery rate of 0.05. A later analysis reported that several top co-occurrence clusters appeared linked to parvovirus B19, influenza, CMV and Epstein-Barr virus. Compared with the approximately 600-donor mean, donors in an Asian-associated ancestry cluster had fewer N-insertions in productive TCRs, according to a later genetic analysis. For the cohort, immune exposure information was limited to CMV serostatus. A cluster of highly shared sequence variants was judged likely to be a technical artifact of the sequencing pipeline. The authors suggested that the approach could potentially be extended to other disease states and immunological phenotypes.

Receptor libraries were prepared by the immunoSEQ multiplex PCR assay. A mixture of 60 forward primers for TCR Vbeta segments and 13 reverse primers for TCR Jbeta segments was used in the multiplex PCR. The CDR3 region of rearranged TCR beta genes was amplified from genomic DNA with a multiplex PCR assay. The amplified TCR beta libraries were sequenced on the Illumina HiSeq System as 87-base-pair reads. The study's own analysis went as follows. In a later analysis, approximately 74 million unique TCR beta chains were counted across the 666 repertoires, and roughly 10 million of these chains were shared by at least two donors. A nearest-neighbor algorithm error-corrected the raw reads and collapsed the reads into unique sequences, merging closely related sequences to remove PCR and sequencing errors. CDR3 sequences were aligned to IMGT reference sequences to assign V, D and J gene segments. For a sequence to be retained, a match of at least six nucleotides was required to both a V gene segment and a J gene segment. A rearrangement was called productive if the CDR3 had no stop codons and remained in frame with V and J, and every other rearrangement was called non-productive. Following IMGT convention, CDR3 was defined as the stretch from the second conserved V-encoded cysteine to the conserved J-encoded phenylalanine. The earlier analysis of a few hundred of the donors excluded any sequence lacking an unambiguous match to a single V gene segment. In an earlier analysis of roughly 500 of the donors, V segments were called functional above 56.7% productive rearrangements and were called segregating when the between-donor standard deviation exceeded 5%. To diagnose cytomegalovirus status from the catalog of TCR beta chain sequences, a statistical classification framework was built. In a later analysis, V and J genes were assigned by comparing TCR nucleotide sequences against IMGT/GENE-DB human TR gene sequences. A later analysis assigned CDR3 sequences and most-parsimonious VDJ recombination scenarios with the TCRdist pipeline. In a later analysis, each TCR beta chain was defined by its CDR3 amino acid sequence together with its V-gene family, and reads without a unique V-gene family were excluded. A later analysis removed roughly 590 highly shared, low-generation-probability nucleotide sequences to deal with suspected cross-contamination and a sequencing artifact. In a later analysis, a clonal expansion index was calculated for each public chain from normalized within-repertoire ranks of inferred template counts. A later analysis computed generation probabilities with a VDJ recombination model fitted to out-of-frame rearrangements, and checked the results against IGoR. In a later analysis, TCR-TCR, TCR-HLA and TCR-CMV co-occurrence was scored with hypergeometric tests, and a repertoire-size bias correction was applied to TCR pairs. False discovery rates were estimated in a later analysis by permuting HLA or CMV assignments 20 times. A later analysis grouped co-occurring TCRs with DBSCAN, adding TCRdist sequence similarity when clustering within HLA-allele-positive subsets. Repertoires with fewer than 30,000 or more than 120,000 public chains, plus five repertoires with anomalous nucleotide sharing, were excluded from co-occurrence clustering. The source is immuneACCESS, and TCRdb retained only in-frame sequences with V and J called. Part of the clones is not carried over; for the studies checked, unresolved V genes explain less than half of this, and the remainder is unexplained. V and J calls and clone size come straight from that table; D and trimming were deduced from the DNA. The sample contains some 110,000 clones, around 9.1% of them found a single time. Clones ranked in the top ten supply 5% to 6.5% of the sample.

The sequenced material came from PBMCs. This TCR came from a man between 40 and 49 years old in good health and CMV-seropositive. The chain links TRBV11-2 with TRBJ2-1; 7 junctional bases match TRBD1. The DNA is as follows: TGTGCCAGCAGTCAATTACAGGGGAAGGGTGAGCAGTTCTTC. Translated, this gives CASSQLQGKGEQFF.